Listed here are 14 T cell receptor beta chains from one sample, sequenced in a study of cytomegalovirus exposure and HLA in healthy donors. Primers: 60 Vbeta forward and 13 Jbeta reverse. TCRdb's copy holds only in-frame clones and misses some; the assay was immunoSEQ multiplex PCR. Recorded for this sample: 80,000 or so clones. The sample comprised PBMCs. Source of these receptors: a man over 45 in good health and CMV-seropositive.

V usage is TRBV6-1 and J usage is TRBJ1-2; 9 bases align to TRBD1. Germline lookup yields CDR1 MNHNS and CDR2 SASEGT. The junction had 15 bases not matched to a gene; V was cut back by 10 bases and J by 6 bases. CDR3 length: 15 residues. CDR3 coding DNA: TGTGCCACAAAAGAATCAGGGACAGGGTGGAATGGCTACACCTTC. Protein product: CATKESGTGWNGYTF.

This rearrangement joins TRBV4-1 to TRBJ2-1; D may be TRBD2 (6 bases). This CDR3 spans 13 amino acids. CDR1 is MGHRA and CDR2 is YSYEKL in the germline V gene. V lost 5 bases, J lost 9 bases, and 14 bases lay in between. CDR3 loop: CASSETGGGEQFF. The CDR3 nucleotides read TGCGCCAGCAGCGAAACCGGGGGAGGTGAGCAGTTCTTC.

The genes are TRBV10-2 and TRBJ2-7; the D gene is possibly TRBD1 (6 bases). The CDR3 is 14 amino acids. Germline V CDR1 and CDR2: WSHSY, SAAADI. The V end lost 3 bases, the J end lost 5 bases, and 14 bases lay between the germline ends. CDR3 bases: TGCGCCAGCAGTGATATAGGGGGACGGGACGAGCAGTACGTC. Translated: CASSDIGGRDEQYV.

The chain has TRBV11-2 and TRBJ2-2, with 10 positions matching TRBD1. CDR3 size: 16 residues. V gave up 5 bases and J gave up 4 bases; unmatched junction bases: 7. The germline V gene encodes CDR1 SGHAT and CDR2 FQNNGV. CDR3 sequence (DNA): TGTGCCAGCAGCGGGGGACAGGGGATTACCACCGGGGAGCTGTTTTTT. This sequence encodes CASSGGQGITTGELFF. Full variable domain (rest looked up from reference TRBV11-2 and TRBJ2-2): EAGVAQSPRYKIIEKRQSVAFWCNPISGHATLYWYQQILGQGPKLLIQFQNNGVVDDSQLPKDRFSAERLKGVDSTLKIQPAKLEDSAVYLCASSGGQGITTGELFFGEGSRLTVL.

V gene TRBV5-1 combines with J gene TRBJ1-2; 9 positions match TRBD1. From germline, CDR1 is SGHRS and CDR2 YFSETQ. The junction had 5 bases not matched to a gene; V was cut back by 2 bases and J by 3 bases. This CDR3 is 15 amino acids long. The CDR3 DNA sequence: TGCGCCAGCAGCTTAACAGGGGGCCATGACTATGGCTACACCTTC. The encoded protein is CASSLTGGHDYGYTF.

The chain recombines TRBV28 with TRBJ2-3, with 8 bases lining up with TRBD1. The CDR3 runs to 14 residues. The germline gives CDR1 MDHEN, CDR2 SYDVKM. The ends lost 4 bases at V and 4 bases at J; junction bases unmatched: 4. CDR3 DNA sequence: TGTGCCAGCAGTTCCGGACAGGGTCCAGATACGCAGTATTTT. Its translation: CASSSGQGPDTQYF. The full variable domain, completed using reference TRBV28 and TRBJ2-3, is DVKVTQSSRYLVKRTGEKVFLECVQDMDHENMFWYRQDPGLGLRLIYFSYDVKMKEKGDIPEGYSVSREKKERFSLILESASTNQTSMYLCASSSGQGPDTQYFGPGTRLTVL.

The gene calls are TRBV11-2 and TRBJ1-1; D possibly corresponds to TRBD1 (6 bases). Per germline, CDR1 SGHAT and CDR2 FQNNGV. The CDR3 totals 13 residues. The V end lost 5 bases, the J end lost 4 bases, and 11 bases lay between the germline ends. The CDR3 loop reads CASSPQGGTEAFF. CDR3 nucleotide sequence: TGTGCCAGCAGCCCACAGGGTGGCACTGAAGCTTTCTTT.

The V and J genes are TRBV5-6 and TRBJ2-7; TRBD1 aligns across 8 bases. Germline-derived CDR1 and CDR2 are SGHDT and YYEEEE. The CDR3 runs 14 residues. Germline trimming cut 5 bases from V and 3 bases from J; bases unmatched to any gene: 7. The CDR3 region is CASRGRGRLYEQYF. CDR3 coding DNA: TGTGCCAGCAGGGGCAGGGGGCGTCTCTACGAGCAGTACTTC.

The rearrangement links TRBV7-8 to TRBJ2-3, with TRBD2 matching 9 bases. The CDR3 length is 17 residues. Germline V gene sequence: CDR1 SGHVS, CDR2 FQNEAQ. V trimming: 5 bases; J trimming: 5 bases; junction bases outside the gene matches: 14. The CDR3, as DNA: TGTGCCAGCAGCCCTAGTGGTGGCGGGGGGGCCGGAGATACGCAGTATTTT. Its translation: CASSPSGGGGAGDTQYF.

The DNA for the CDR3 is TGTGCCAGCAGTTTCGTATCCCGGACAGCGTTCTACGAGCAGTACTTC. This codes for CASSFVSRTAFYEQYF. The V gene is TRBV28, the J gene TRBJ2-7; D might be TRBD1 (6 bases). This CDR3 is 16 amino acids long. V lost 3 bases, J lost 3 bases, and 18 bases lay in between. Germline V gene lookup returns CDR1 MDHEN and CDR2 SYDVKM.

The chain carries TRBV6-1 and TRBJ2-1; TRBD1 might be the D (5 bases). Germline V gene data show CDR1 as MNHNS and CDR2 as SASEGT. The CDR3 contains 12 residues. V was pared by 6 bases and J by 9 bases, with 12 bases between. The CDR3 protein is CASRVKGAEQFF. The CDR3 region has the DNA TGTGCCAGCAGAGTAAAAGGGGCTGAGCAGTTCTTC.

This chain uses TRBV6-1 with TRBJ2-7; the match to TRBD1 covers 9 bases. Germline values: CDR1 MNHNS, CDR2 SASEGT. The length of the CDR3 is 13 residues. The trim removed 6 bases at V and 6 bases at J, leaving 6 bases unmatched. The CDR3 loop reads CASSRDREGEQYF. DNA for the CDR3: TGTGCCAGCAGCCGGGACAGGGAAGGCGAGCAGTACTTC.

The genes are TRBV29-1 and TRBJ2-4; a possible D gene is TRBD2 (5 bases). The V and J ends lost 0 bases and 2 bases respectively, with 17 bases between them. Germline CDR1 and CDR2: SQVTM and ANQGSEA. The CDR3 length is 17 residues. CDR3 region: CSVEDRKGSGSKNIQYF. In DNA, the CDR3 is TGCAGCGTTGAAGATCGGAAAGGGAGTGGGTCCAAAAACATTCAGTACTTC.

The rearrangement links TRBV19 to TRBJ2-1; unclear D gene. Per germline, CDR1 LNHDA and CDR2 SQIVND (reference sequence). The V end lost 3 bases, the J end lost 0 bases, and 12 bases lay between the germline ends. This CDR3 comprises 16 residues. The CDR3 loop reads CASSIGFPSSYNEQFF. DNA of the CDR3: TGTGCCAGTAGTATTGGCTTCCCTAGCTCCTACAATGAGCAGTTCTTC.